This T cell receptor (beta chain) was recovered during a study of T cell responses to AZD1222 COVID-19 vaccine (dated by TCRdb to the early 2020s). A note on the overall study: AZD1222 recipients given second doses at about 4 weeks or at about 12 weeks were pooled, since spike-specific TCR depth and breadth were not found to differ between the two schedules. A total of about 230 trial participants underwent TCR sequencing, of whom some 210 received two doses of AZD1222 and around 26 received two doses of the MenACWY control vaccine. Trial participants were enrolled by age into 18-55, 56-69 and 70-plus year subgroups, with 148, 28 and 57 TCR-sequenced participants respectively.

Taken with the paper, the label for time point translates to: baseline before first vaccination. Vaccinee samples were obtained from the UK trials COV001 and COV002, which included a single-blind randomized controlled phase 2/3 trial of AZD1222 (ChAdOx1 nCoV-19) in healthy adults. Trial participant PBMC samples were collected at day 0 and day 28 after the second dose for TCRbeta chain sequencing. Note on this clone: There is no known antigen for this receptor. Base qualities are not provided; no much larger clone lies one nucleotide away.

The CDR3 starts with the cysteine, ends with the phenylalanine, and has 10 residues. Kept here is only the CDR3 DNA, which spans 30 bases and is read in frame from base 1. CDR1 and CDR2 were assigned from the germline V gene as SNHLY and FYNNEI. Deletion took 6 bases off V and 7 bases off J, with a span of 4 bases between the germline ends. The CDR3 regions of human TCRbeta chains were subjected to immunosequencing. On the authors' methods: TCRs in the repertoires were compared against a reference library of SARS-CoV-2-specific TCRs that had been generated with the MIRA antigen-specificity platform. Breadth was defined as the fraction of unique TCRs that were SARS-CoV-2-associated, and depth was defined as the fraction of total T cells that were SARS-CoV-2-associated. Using the MIRA data, every spike-specific TCR was mapped to the spike region that the TCR reacted to and assigned to either a CD4 or a CD8 class. Log10-transformed breadth and depth values were compared by one-way ANOVA with Sidak's multiple comparisons tests. TCRdb provides this immuneACCESS table in a form limited to in-frame rearrangements. Some clones are lacking; in checked studies, under half of them reflect an unresolved V gene, and why the rest are absent is not known. That table is the source of V, J and clone size, and D and trimming were worked out from the DNA. The sample contains around 120,000 clones, about nine tenths of them found a single time. Of the sample, 0.8% to 1.1% is held by the ten largest clones.

Broader findings and caveats from the paper: Nearly half of unique spike-specific TCRs reportedly recognized epitopes outside regions mutated in the B.1.351 and B.1.1.7 variants. In the small 56-69-year group, the increase in depth fell short of significance, most likely because of low power. Because no day 14 peak-response samples were available, the repertoires could be characterized only after the peak T cell response. The vaccine-associated CD4 TCRs covered the entire spike protein, and the dominant responses fell in regions 160-218 and 743-854. After two AZD1222 doses, both the breadth and the depth of spike-specific TCRs were significantly higher than at day 0 and than in MenACWY recipients. Conclusions about previously exposed vaccinees are limited, since just 6 or 7 AZD1222 recipients were seropositive for SARS-CoV-2 at baseline. Participants were mostly white British, with more females than males. The authors suggested clonal diversity may have been underestimated.

The chain is made from TRBV2 and TRBJ2-1; the D gene assignment is ambiguous. The sample consisted of peripheral blood, taken on day 0 of AZD1222 vaccination. This TCR was sampled from an adult in good health. The nucleotide sequence is TGTGCCAGCAGGTCGAATGAGCAGTTCTTC. It codes for CASRSNEQFF.